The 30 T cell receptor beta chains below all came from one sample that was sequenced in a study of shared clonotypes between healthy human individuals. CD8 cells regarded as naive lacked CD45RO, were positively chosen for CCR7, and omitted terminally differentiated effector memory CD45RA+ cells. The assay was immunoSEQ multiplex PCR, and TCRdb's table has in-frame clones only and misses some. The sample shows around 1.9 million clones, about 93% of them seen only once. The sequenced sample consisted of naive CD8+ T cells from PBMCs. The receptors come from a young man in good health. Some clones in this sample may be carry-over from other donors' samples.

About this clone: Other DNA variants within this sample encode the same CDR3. Here the CDR3 reads CASSRGLGPYEQYF. The DNA of the CDR3 is TGTGCCAGCAGCCGCGGACTTGGACCATACGAGCAGTACTTC. V gene TRBV28 combines with J gene TRBJ2-7; D might be TRBD2 (5 bases). From germline, CDR1 is MDHEN and CDR2 SYDVKM. The length of the CDR3 is 14 residues. V was shortened by 6 bases and J by 4 bases, with 16 bases between the two germline ends.

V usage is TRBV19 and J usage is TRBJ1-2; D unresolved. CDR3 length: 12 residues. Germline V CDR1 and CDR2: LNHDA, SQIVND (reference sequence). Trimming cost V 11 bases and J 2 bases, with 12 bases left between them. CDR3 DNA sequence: TGTGCCTGTGGCGGTGGAAACTATGGCTACACCTTC. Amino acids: CACGGGNYGYTF.

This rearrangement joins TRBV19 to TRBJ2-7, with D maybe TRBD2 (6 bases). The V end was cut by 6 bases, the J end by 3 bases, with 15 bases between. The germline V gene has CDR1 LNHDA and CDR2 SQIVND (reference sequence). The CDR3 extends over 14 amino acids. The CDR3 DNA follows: TGTGCCAGTAGGGGCGGGGACGATATCTACGAGCAGTACTTC. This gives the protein CASRGGDDIYEQYF.

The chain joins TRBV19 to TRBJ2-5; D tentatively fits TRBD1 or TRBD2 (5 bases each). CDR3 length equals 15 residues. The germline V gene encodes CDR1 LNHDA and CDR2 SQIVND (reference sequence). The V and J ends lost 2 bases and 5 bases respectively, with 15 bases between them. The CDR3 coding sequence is TGTGCCAGTAGTATATTGAGAGCGTGGGGGGAGACCCAGTACTTC. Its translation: CASSILRAWGETQYF.

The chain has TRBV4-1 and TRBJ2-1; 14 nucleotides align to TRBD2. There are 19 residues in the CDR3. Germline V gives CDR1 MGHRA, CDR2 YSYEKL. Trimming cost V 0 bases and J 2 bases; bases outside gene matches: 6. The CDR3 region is CASSQDWGTSGSTYNEQFF. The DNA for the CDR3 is TGCGCCAGCAGCCAAGATTGGGGGACTAGCGGGAGTACCTACAATGAGCAGTTCTTC.

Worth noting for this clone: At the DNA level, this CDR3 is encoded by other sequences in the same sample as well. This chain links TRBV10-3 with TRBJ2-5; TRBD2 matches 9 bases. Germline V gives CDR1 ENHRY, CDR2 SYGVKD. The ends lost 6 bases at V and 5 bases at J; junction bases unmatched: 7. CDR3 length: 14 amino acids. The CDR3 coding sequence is TGTGCCATCAGCGCGGGAGGGCTTAGGGAGACCCAGTACTTC. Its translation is CAISAGGLRETQYF.

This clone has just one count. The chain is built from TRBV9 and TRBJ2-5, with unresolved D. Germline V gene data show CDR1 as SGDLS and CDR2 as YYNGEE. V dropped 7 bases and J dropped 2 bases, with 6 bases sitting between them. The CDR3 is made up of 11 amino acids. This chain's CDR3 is CASGVQETQYF. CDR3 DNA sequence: TGTGCCAGCGGGGTTCAAGAGACCCAGTACTTC.

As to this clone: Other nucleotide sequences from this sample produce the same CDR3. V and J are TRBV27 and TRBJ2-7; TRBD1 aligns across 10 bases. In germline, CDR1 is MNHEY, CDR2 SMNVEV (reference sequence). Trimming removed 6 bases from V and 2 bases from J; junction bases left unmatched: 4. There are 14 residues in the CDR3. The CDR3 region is CASRGDRGAYEQYF. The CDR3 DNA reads TGTGCCAGCAGGGGGGACAGGGGCGCCTACGAGCAGTACTTC.

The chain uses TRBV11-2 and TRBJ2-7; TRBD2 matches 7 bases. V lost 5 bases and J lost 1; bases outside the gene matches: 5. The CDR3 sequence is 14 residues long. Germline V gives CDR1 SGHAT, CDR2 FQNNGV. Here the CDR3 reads CASSRGGGSYEQYF. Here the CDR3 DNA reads TGTGCCAGCAGCAGGGGCGGGGGATCCTACGAGCAGTACTTC.

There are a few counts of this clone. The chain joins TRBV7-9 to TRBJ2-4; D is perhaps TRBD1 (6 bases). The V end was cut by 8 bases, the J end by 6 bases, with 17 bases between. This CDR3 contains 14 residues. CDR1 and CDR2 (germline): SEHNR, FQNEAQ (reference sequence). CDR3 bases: TGTGCCAGCTCTGGGGGCTTAGATAGAAACATTCAGTACTTC. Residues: CASSGGLDRNIQYF.

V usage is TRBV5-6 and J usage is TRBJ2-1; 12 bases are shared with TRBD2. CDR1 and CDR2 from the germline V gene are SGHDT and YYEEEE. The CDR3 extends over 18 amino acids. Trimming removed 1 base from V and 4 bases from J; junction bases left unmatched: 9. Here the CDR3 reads CASSLRLAGGPGYNEQFF. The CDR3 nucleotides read TGTGCCAGCAGCTTGAGGCTAGCGGGAGGGCCAGGGTACAATGAGCAGTTCTTC.

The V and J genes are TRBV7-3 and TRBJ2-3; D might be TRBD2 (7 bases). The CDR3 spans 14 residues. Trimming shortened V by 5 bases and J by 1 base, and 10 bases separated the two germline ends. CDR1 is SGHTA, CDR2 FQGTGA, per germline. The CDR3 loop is CASSPRGRTDTQYF. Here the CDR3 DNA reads TGTGCCAGCAGCCCGCGGGGGCGCACAGATACGCAGTATTTT.

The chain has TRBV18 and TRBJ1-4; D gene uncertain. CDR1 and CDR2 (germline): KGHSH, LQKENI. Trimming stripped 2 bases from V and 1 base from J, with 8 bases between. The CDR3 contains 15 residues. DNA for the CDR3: TGTGCCAGCTCACCAGGGATTGAAACTAATGAAAAACTGTTTTTT. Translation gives CASSPGIETNEKLFF.

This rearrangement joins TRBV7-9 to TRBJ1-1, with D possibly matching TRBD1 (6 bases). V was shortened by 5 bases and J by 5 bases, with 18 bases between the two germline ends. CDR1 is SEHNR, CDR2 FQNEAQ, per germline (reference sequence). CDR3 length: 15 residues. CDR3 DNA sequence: TGTGCCAGCAGCCCCCCAAGGGGGAGTGGGACTGAAGCTTTCTTT. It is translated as CASSPPRGSGTEAFF.

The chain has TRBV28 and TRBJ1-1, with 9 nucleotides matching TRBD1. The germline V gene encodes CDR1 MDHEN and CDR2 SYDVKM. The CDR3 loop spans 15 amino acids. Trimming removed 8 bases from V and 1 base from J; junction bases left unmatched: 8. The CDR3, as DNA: TGTGCCAGCCTTACAGGGGGCGAAGGGAACACTGAAGCTTTCTTT. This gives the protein CASLTGGEGNTEAFF.

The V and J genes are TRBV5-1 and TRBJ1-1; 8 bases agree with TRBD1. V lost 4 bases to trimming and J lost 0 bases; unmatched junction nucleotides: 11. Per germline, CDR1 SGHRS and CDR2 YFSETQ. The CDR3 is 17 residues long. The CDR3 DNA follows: TGCGCCAGCAGCCCCGGACAGGGCAGGGCTATGAACACTGAAGCTTTCTTT. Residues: CASSPGQGRAMNTEAFF.

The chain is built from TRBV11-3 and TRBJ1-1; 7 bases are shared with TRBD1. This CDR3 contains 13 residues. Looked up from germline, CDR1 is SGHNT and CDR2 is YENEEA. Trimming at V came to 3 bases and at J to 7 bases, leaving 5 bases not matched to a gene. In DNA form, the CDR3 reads TGTGCCAGCAGCTTCTCTCGGACAGGTGAAGCTTTCTTT. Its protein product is CASSFSRTGEAFF.

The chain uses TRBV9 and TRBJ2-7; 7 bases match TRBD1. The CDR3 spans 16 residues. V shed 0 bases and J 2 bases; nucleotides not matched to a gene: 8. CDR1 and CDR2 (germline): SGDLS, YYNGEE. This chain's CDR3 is CASSVDRDSGTYEQYF. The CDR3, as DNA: TGTGCCAGCAGCGTAGACCGGGACAGTGGGACCTACGAGCAGTACTTC.

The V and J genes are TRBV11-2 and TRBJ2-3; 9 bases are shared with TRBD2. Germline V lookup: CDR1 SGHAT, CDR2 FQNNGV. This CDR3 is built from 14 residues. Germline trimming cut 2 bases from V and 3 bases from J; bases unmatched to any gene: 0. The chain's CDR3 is CASSLLAGTDTQYF. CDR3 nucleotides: TGTGCCAGCAGCTTACTAGCGGGGACAGATACGCAGTATTTT. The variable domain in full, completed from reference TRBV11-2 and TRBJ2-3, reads EAGVAQSPRYKIIEKRQSVAFWCNPISGHATLYWYQQILGQGPKLLIQFQNNGVVDDSQLPKDRFSAERLKGVDSTLKIQPAKLEDSAVYLCASSLLAGTDTQYFGPGTRLTVL.

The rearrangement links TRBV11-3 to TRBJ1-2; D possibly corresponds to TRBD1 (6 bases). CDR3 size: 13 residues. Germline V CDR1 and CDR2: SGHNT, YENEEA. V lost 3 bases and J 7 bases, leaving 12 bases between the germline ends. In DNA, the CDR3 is TGTGCCAGCAGCTTTACAGGGTCTGTTGGCTACACCTTC. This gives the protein CASSFTGSVGYTF.

The CDR3, as DNA: TGTGCCAGCAGCGGTGGGGAACAGGCCAACTATGGCTACACCTTC. It codes for CASSGGEQANYGYTF. The rearrangement links TRBV13 to TRBJ1-2, with a tentative D call TRBD1 (5 bases). Trimming removed 5 bases from V and 2 bases from J, with 15 bases in between. This CDR3 has 15 amino acids. Germline assignment: CDR1 PRHDT and CDR2 FYEKMQ (reference sequence).

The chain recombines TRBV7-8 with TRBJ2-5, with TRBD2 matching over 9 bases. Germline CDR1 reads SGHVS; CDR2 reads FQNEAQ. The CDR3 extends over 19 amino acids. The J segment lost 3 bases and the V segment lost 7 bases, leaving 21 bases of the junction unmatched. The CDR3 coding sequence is TGTGCCAGCACCCGGGGCGGAGTCGCAGCGGGAGGCGACGAAGAGACCCAGTACTTC. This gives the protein CASTRGGVAAGGDEETQYF.

Written as DNA, the CDR3 is TGTGCCAGCAGCACCCGGACAGGGGGCACCGGGGAGCTGTTTTTT. As protein: CASSTRTGGTGELFF. The chain has TRBV11-2 and TRBJ2-2; 10 bases are shared with TRBD1. After removal of 5 bases from V and 4 bases from J, the junction contained 4 bases not matched to a gene. The CDR3 contains 15 residues. Germline V CDR1 and CDR2: SGHAT, FQNNGV.

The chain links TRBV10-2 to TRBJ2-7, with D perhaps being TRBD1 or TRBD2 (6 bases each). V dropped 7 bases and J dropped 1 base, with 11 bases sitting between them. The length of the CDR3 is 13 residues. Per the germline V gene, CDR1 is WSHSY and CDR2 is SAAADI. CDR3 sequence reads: CASIGGSSYEQYF. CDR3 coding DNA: TGCGCCAGCATAGGGGGGAGTTCCTACGAGCAGTACTTC.

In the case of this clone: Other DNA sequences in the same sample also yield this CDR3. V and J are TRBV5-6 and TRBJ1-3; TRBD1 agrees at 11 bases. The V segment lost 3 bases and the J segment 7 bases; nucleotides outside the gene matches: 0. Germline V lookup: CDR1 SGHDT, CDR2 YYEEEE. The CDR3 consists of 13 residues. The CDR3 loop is CASSWDRGNTIYF. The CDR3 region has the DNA TGTGCCAGCAGCTGGGACAGGGGGAACACCATATATTTT.

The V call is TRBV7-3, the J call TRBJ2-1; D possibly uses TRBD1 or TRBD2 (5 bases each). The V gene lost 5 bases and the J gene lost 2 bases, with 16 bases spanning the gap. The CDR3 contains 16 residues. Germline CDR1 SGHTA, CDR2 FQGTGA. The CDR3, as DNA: TGTGCCAGCAGCCCTCCGGGACGGGCGGCCTACAATGAGCAGTTCTTC. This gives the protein CASSPPGRAAYNEQFF.

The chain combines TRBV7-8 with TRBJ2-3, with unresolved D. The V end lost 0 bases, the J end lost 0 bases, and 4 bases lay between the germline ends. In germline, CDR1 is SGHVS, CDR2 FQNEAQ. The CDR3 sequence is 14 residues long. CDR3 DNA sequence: TGTGCCAGCAGCTTAGCATCGAGCACAGATACGCAGTATTTT. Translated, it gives CASSLASSTDTQYF.

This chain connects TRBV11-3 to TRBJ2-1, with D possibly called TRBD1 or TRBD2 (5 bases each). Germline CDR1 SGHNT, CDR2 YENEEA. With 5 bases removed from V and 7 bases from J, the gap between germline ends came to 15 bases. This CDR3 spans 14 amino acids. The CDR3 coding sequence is TGTGCCAGCAGCGGACGGGACGGAACAAATGAGCAGTTCTTC. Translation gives CASSGRDGTNEQFF.

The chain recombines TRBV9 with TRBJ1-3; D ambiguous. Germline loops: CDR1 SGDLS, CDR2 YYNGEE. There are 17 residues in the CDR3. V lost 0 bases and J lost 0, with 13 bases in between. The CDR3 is CASSVDMAASSGNTIYF. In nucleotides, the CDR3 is TGTGCCAGCAGCGTAGATATGGCGGCGAGCTCTGGAAACACCATATATTTT.

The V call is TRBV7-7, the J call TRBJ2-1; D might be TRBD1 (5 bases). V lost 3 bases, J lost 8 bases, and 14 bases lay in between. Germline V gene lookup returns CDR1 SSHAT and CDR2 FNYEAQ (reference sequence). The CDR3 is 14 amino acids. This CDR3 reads CASSFRVGVDEQFF. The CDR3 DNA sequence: TGTGCCAGCAGCTTCAGGGTAGGTGTAGATGAGCAGTTCTTC. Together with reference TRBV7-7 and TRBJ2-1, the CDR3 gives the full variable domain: GAGVSQSPRYKVTKRGQDVTLRCDPISSHATLYWYQQALGQGPEFLTYFNYEAQPDKSGLPSDRFSAERPEGSISTLTIQRTEQRDSAMYRCASSFRVGVDEQFFGPGTRLTVL.